A single sample gave rise to the 20 T cell receptor beta chains below, sequenced in a study of blood T cells in healthy people across ages. Primed by a sample-barcoded 5' primer and a J-beta primer mix, a second PCR proceeded for 7 to 11 cycles. TCRdb reanalysed the 5' RACE reads using MiXCR and keeps one entry per CDR3 protein. The sample has under 2,000,000 distinct CDR3 sequences; about 49% are singletons. Sequencing input: blood. The receptor set was obtained from a woman aged 40 to 50 in good health.

This clonotype was seen once. One base away lies a much larger clone, so this may be a sequencing read error. J is TRBJ2-7 and V is TRBV4-2, with TRBD2 matching 9 bases. This CDR3 comprises 17 residues. Germline-derived CDR1 and CDR2 are LGHNA and YNFKEQ. With 3 bases clipped from V and 1 base from J, the junction kept 10 bases outside the gene matches. The CDR3 nucleotides read TGTGCCAGCAGCCATGATCCCGTGACTAGCGGTTCCTACGAGCAGTACTTC. It specifies CASSHDPVTSGSYEQYF.

This clonotype showed up just a few times. This chain joins TRBV2 and TRBJ2-1; TRBD1 aligns across 10 bases. Per germline, CDR1 SNHLY and CDR2 FYNNEI. The length of the CDR3 is 15 residues. V shed 6 bases and J 5 bases; nucleotides not matched to a gene: 7. CDR3 DNA sequence: TGTGCCAGCAGCCGGGACAGGGGTTCCCACAATGAGCAGTTCTTC. Translated: CASSRDRGSHNEQFF.

V gene TRBV6-2 or TRBV6-3 combines with J gene TRBJ2-7; D gene ambiguous. Per the germline V gene, CDR1 is MNHEY and CDR2 is SVGEGT. The CDR3 has 11 residues. V was pared by 5 bases and J by 6 bases, with 8 bases between. As DNA, the CDR3 is TGTGCCAGCAGTAATGGGGTCGAGCAGTACTTC. Its translation is CASSNGVEQYF.

This chain connects TRBV28 to TRBJ2-3, with D possibly matching TRBD2 (5 bases). In germline, CDR1 is MDHEN, CDR2 SYDVKM. V gave up 5 bases and J gave up 6 bases, with 12 bases separating them. The CDR3 is 13 amino acids. The CDR3 DNA sequence: TGTGCCAGCAGTGGCTATAGCGACGATACGCAGTATTTT. Translating it yields CASSGYSDDTQYF.

This chain joins TRBV29-1 and TRBJ2-5; unclear D gene. V lost 3 bases, J lost 2 bases, and 10 bases lay in between. In germline, CDR1 is SQVTM, CDR2 ANQGSEA. This CDR3 has 13 amino acids. The DNA of the CDR3 is TGCAGCGTTGACTGGACCCTGCAAGAGACCCAGTACTTC. Protein sequence: CSVDWTLQETQYF.

This clonotype was observed a few times. V usage is TRBV6-5 and J usage is TRBJ2-3; 9 positions match TRBD1. The CDR3 is 15 residues long. The V and J ends lost 6 bases and 4 bases, in that order; junction bases with no gene match: 8. Germline V gene sequence: CDR1 MNHEY, CDR2 SVGAGI. The CDR3 nucleotides read TGTGCCAGCAGATCCGGGACAGGGAGGTCAGATACGCAGTATTTT. It translates to CASRSGTGRSDTQYF.

The gene calls are TRBV6-5 and TRBJ2-3, with a tentative D call TRBD2 (6 bases). This CDR3 is built from 15 residues. V lost 1 base to trimming and J lost 4 bases, with 12 bases between them. CDR1 is MNHEY and CDR2 is SVGAGI in the germline V gene. The CDR3, as DNA: TGTGCCAGCAGTTACTTGGGGGGATCTGCAGATACGCAGTATTTT. Translation gives CASSYLGGSADTQYF.

The J gene is TRBJ2-3, the V gene TRBV12-3 or TRBV12-4, with 12 bases aligning to TRBD2. V dropped 7 bases and J dropped 0; count of bases not matched to a gene: 8. CDR3 size: 17 residues. The CDR3 here is CASNLAGGHVSTDTQYF. The CDR3 DNA follows: TGTGCCAGCAACCTAGCGGGAGGGCACGTTAGCACAGATACGCAGTATTTT.

This chain links TRBV9 with TRBJ2-7, with 7 bases matching TRBD1. The tail of the sequence fits TRBJ2-5 better, so the J call may be wrong. The CDR3 length is 14 residues. CDR1 is SGDLS, CDR2 YYNGEE, per germline. The CDR3 DNA sequence: TGTGCCAGCAGCGCACATAGGGGGCAGGCGACCCAGTACTTC. Translation: CASSAHRGQATQYF.

This chain joins TRBV20-1 and TRBJ2-7; possibly TRBD2 for D (5 bases). Germline V gives CDR1 DFQATT, CDR2 SNEGSKA (reference sequence). The CDR3 is 16 residues long. Trimming left V 0 bases short and J 0 bases short, with 15 bases between. For the CDR3, the DNA is TGCAGTGCTAGAGATGGGGAGAGCCGAGCCTCCTACGAGCAGTACTTC. Its protein is CSARDGESRASYEQYF.

J is TRBJ1-2 and V is TRBV28; D is undetermined. CDR1 and CDR2 from the germline V gene are MDHEN and SYDVKM. Trimming removed 3 bases at V and 7 bases at J, with 9 bases between. The CDR3 totals 12 residues. The CDR3 protein is CASSLPGLGYTF. DNA for the CDR3: TGTGCCAGCAGTTTGCCGGGCCTTGGCTACACCTTC.

This clonotype was counted between two and nine times. This chain links TRBV7-2 with TRBJ2-3; the D gene is possibly TRBD2 (5 bases). The V end lost 5 bases, the J end lost 4 bases, and 13 bases lay between the germline ends. This CDR3 contains 14 residues. Germline V gives CDR1 SGHTA, CDR2 FQGNSA. CDR3 amino acids: CASSLLVYPDTQYF. For the CDR3, the DNA is TGTGCCAGCAGCCTACTAGTATATCCAGATACGCAGTATTTT.

This clonotype came up many times. The chain has TRBV29-1 and TRBJ2-5; a weak D match, TRBD1 (5 bases). CDR1 SQVTM and CDR2 ANQGSEA come from the germline V gene. V was cut by 2 bases and J by 4 bases, with 5 bases left in between. The CDR3 is 11 amino acids. The CDR3 sequence is CSVEQGETQYF. DNA for the CDR3: TGCAGCGTTGAACAGGGAGAGACCCAGTACTTC.

This chain joins TRBV2 and TRBJ2-5; TRBD1 matches 8 bases. V was pared by 6 bases and J by 5 bases, with 8 bases of the junction left unmatched. The germline V gene encodes CDR1 SNHLY and CDR2 FYNNEI. The CDR3 is made up of 14 amino acids. The CDR3 region is CASRERTGRETQYF. For the CDR3, the DNA is TGTGCCAGCAGGGAAAGGACAGGGCGCGAGACCCAGTACTTC.

This clonotype occurred a few times. This chain joins TRBV12-3 or TRBV12-4 and TRBJ2-4; either TRBD1 or TRBD2 may fit D (5 bases each). The CDR3 runs 14 residues. Trimming cost V 4 bases and J 13 bases, with 20 bases left between them. The CDR3 loop is CASSSGTEASKQYF. CDR3 nucleotide sequence: TGTGCCAGCAGTTCCGGGACGGAGGCCTCTAAGCAGTACTTC.

The chain couples TRBV27 to TRBJ1-2, with 7 bases that match TRBD1. With V trimmed by 4 bases and J by 3 bases, 5 bases remained unmatched. Looked up from germline, CDR1 is MNHEY and CDR2 is SMNVEV (reference sequence). There are 14 residues in the CDR3. This chain's CDR3 is CASSYRDRYYGYTF. In DNA, the CDR3 is TGTGCCAGCAGTTACCGGGACAGATACTATGGCTACACCTTC.

The chain recombines TRBV24-1 with TRBJ2-3; 7 nucleotides match TRBD2. This CDR3 is built from 15 residues. Germline V CDR1 and CDR2: KGHDR, SFDVKD. V shed 6 bases, J shed 4 bases, and the junction held 9 bases outside the gene matches. The CDR3 sequence is CATSSLRTSPDTQYF. DNA for the CDR3: TGTGCCACCAGTAGTTTGCGGACTAGTCCAGATACGCAGTATTTT.

V usage is TRBV6-5 and J usage is TRBJ2-7; D is ambiguous. The CDR3 extends over 16 amino acids. Germline V CDR1 and CDR2: MNHEY, SVGAGI. V shed 0 bases and J shed 2 bases, with 14 bases lying between them. Here the CDR3 reads CASSYSIKGYTYEQYF. The CDR3 DNA follows: TGTGCCAGCAGTTACTCGATAAAGGGTTACACCTACGAGCAGTACTTC.

V gene TRBV20-1 combines with J gene TRBJ2-7, with D possibly being TRBD2 (6 bases). Trimming removed 2 bases from V and 2 bases from J, with 7 bases in between. The V gene's germline CDR1 is DFQATT and CDR2 SNEGSKA (reference sequence). This CDR3 is 12 amino acids long. The CDR3 DNA reads TGCAGTGCTAGAAGCGGGCCCTACGAGCAGTACTTC. Its protein is CSARSGPYEQYF.

The rearrangement uses TRBV20-1 and TRBJ2-7; 10 nucleotides agree with TRBD2. Per germline, CDR1 DFQATT and CDR2 SNEGSKA (reference sequence). This CDR3 has 15 residues. Trimming at V came to 2 bases and at J to 6 bases, leaving 10 bases not matched to a gene. The CDR3 here is CSARSSSGGASEQYF. The CDR3, as DNA: TGCAGTGCTAGATCATCCAGCGGGGGGGCCTCCGAGCAGTACTTC.